Below are 31 T cell receptor beta chains sequenced from a single sample in a study of blood T cell repertoires in COVID-19. Profiled with immunoSEQ multiplex PCR; TCRdb holds only in-frame clones, not every one. The sample lists about 110,000 clones; roughly 85% were seen once. Sequenced input: peripheral blood. The receptors here all came from a human donor in a cohort sampled during active COVID-19.

The rearrangement joins TRBV5-1 to TRBJ2-1, with D possibly TRBD2 on 6 matching bases. CDR3 length: 15 residues. The ends were cut back, 6 bases at V and 4 bases at J, with 17 bases in the middle. Germline V gene lookup returns CDR1 SGHRS and CDR2 YFSETQ. The CDR3 region has the DNA TGCGCCAGCACCACCCTCGGAGGGCCTTACAATGAGCAGTTCTTC. Translating it yields CASTTLGGPYNEQFF.

The sample holds one count of this clone. Other DNA sequences from this sample encode an identical CDR3 as well. This rearrangement joins TRBV5-1 to TRBJ2-2; D unclear. Per the germline V gene, CDR1 is SGHRS and CDR2 is YFSETQ. This CDR3 region has 13 residues. The V end lost 4 bases, the J end lost 4 bases, and 8 bases lay between the germline ends. The CDR3 DNA follows: TGCGCCAGCAGCCTCGTCGGCACCGGGGAGCTGTTTTTT. Amino acids: CASSLVGTGELFF.

This clone was counted a few times. The CDR3 bases are TGTGCCAGCAGCTTAGCAGGGGGCCAAATGGGGTCCTACAATGAGCAGTTCTTC. Amino acids: CASSLAGGQMGSYNEQFF. The V call is TRBV7-2, the J call TRBJ2-1; 7 bases agree with TRBD1. The CDR3 extends over 18 amino acids. Per the germline V gene, CDR1 is SGHTA and CDR2 is FQGNSA. The V segment lost 0 bases and the J segment 1 base; nucleotides outside the gene matches: 9. Looking up the rest from reference TRBV7-2 and TRBJ2-1 gives the full variable domain: GAGVSQSPSNKVTEKGKDVELRCDPISGHTALYWYRQSLGQGLEFLIYFQGNSAPDKSGLPSDRFSAERTGGSVSTLTIQRTQQEDSAVYLCASSLAGGQMGSYNEQFFGPGTRLTVL.

J is TRBJ1-2 and V is TRBV28; tentative D call: TRBD1 (6 bases). Germline lookup yields CDR1 MDHEN and CDR2 SYDVKM. The CDR3 totals 14 residues. Trimming shortened V by 5 bases and J by 1 base, and 11 bases separated the two germline ends. The CDR3 sequence is CASSPLQGNYGYTF. The CDR3 DNA reads as TGTGCCAGCAGTCCCTTACAGGGTAACTATGGCTACACCTTC.

The chain has TRBV9 and TRBJ1-3, with D tentatively TRBD1 (5 bases). This CDR3 is built from 18 residues. V was shortened by 1 base and J by 0 bases, with 17 bases between the two germline ends. Germline V gene data show CDR1 as SGDLS and CDR2 as YYNGEE. This CDR3 reads CASSVHSQGTLSGNTIYF. The CDR3 DNA reads as TGTGCCAGCAGCGTACATAGTCAGGGCACTCTCTCTGGAAACACCATATATTTT.

The genes are TRBV28 and TRBJ2-7; 10 nucleotides agree with TRBD1. Per germline, CDR1 MDHEN and CDR2 SYDVKM. CDR3 length equals 15 residues. With 5 bases clipped from V and 3 bases from J, the junction kept 7 bases outside the gene matches. Written as DNA, the CDR3 is TGTGCCAGCAGTGGGCCGGGACAGGGGAACTACGAGCAGTACTTC. It yields the protein CASSGPGQGNYEQYF.

The chain combines TRBV7-3 with TRBJ2-5, with 11 bases matching TRBD2. Germline V gene lookup returns CDR1 SGHTA and CDR2 FQGTGA. The CDR3 is 15 amino acids. V shed 1 base and J 3 bases; nucleotides not matched to a gene: 1. As DNA, the CDR3 is TGTGCCAGCAGCTTAAATAGCGGGAGGGAAGAGACCCAGTACTTC. This translates into CASSLNSGREETQYF.

The chain recombines TRBV12-2 with TRBJ2-1; the table's D gene call, TRBD2, was not cross checked with the DNA. TRBV12-2 is noted as a pseudogene. The CDR3 is 22 residues long. CDR3 DNA: TGTGCAAGTCGCTTAGCGGGCGCTAAATCGGGACTAGCGGGGGGGTACTACAATGAGCAGTTCTTC. Translation gives CASRLAGAKSGLAGGYYNEQFF.

This chain joins TRBV6-2 or TRBV6-3 and TRBJ2-1; a weak D match, TRBD1 (5 bases). This CDR3 region has 14 residues. V lost 4 bases and J 9 bases, leaving 16 bases between the germline ends. Germline loops: CDR1 MNHEY, CDR2 SVGEGT. CDR3 residues: CASSWTFNTGEQFF. CDR3 nucleotide sequence: TGTGCCAGCAGTTGGACATTCAACACGGGTGAGCAGTTCTTC.

V and J are TRBV15 and TRBJ2-5; 7 nucleotides align to TRBD1. The CDR3 spans 17 residues. The trim removed 3 bases at V and 4 bases at J, leaving 14 bases unmatched. The germline CDR1 and CDR2 sequences are LNHNV and YYDKDF (reference sequence). CDR3 in amino acids: CATSSATRFAGGETQYF. CDR3 bases: TGTGCCACCAGCAGTGCCACAAGATTTGCAGGGGGAGAGACCCAGTACTTC.

This clone was seen only once. The chain has TRBV11-2 and TRBJ2-2; D uncertain. The CDR3 extends over 12 amino acids. In germline, CDR1 is SGHAT, CDR2 FQNNGV. Trimming removed 6 bases from V and 6 bases from J, with 8 bases in between. The CDR3 protein is CASSRGPGELFF. For the CDR3, the DNA is TGTGCCAGCAGTCGCGGTCCCGGGGAGCTGTTTTTT.

This clone has a handful of counts. The chain carries TRBV5-6 and TRBJ1-2; 9 nucleotides agree with TRBD1. The CDR3 is made up of 14 amino acids. Germline-derived CDR1 and CDR2 are SGHDT and YYEEEE. The V segment lost 5 bases and the J segment 4 bases; nucleotides outside the gene matches: 6. CDR3 residues: CASRHGQGSYGYTF. The CDR3 region has the DNA TGTGCCAGCAGACATGGACAGGGGTCCTATGGCTACACCTTC.

V gene TRBV28 combines with J gene TRBJ1-1, with D perhaps TRBD1 (6 bases). The ends were cut back, 6 bases at V and 1 base at J, with 18 bases in the middle. Per germline, CDR1 MDHEN and CDR2 SYDVKM. The CDR3 is made up of 16 amino acids. CDR3 bases: TGTGCCAGCAGCAGAATACGGACAGACCAGAACACTGAAGCTTTCTTT. Translation: CASSRIRTDQNTEAFF.

V usage is TRBV6-2 or TRBV6-3 and J usage is TRBJ2-3; 9 nucleotides align to TRBD2. This CDR3 region has 21 residues. Germline V gene sequence: CDR1 MNHEY, CDR2 SVGEGT. The ends lost 2 bases at V and 0 bases at J; junction bases unmatched: 18. The CDR3 sequence is CASSYPSAGGGRESSTDTQYF. The CDR3 nucleotides are TGTGCCAGCAGTTACCCCTCAGCAGGAGGCGGGAGGGAATCTAGCACAGATACGCAGTATTTT.

This chain links TRBV7-9 with TRBJ1-4; D gene unclear. The V gene lost 1 base and the J gene lost 3 bases, with 6 bases spanning the gap. This CDR3 has 14 amino acids. The germline V gene has CDR1 SEHNR and CDR2 FQNEAQ (reference sequence). The CDR3 region is CASSLGHPNEKLFF. The CDR3 region has the DNA TGTGCCAGCAGCTTAGGACATCCTAATGAAAAACTGTTTTTT. The variable domain in full, completed from reference TRBV7-9 and TRBJ1-4, reads DTGVSQNPRHKITKRGQNVTFRCDPISEHNRLYWYRQTLGQGPEFLTYFQNEAQLEKSRLLSDRFSAERPKGSFSTLEIQRTEQGDSAMYLCASSLGHPNEKLFFGSGTQLSVL.

The chain is built from TRBV19 and TRBJ1-4, with D possibly matching TRBD1 (5 bases). V lost 8 bases and J lost 7, with 14 bases in between. This CDR3 is built from 13 residues. Germline loops: CDR1 LNHDA, CDR2 SQIVND (reference sequence). CDR3 sequence (DNA): TGTGCCAGTGGTTTCCAGGGTGGTGAAAAACTGTTTTTT. This encodes CASGFQGGEKLFF.

The sample holds a few counts of this clone. The V call is TRBV9, the J call TRBJ1-6, with D uncertain. The CDR3 runs to 14 residues. Germline V gene lookup returns CDR1 SGDLS and CDR2 YYNGEE. Deletions cut 4 bases from V and 7 bases from J, with 12 bases between. CDR3 DNA: TGTGCCAGCAGCCCGGGATTGAACAATTCACCCCTCCACTTT. Translated: CASSPGLNNSPLHF.

The chain is built from TRBV5-1 and TRBJ1-6; D is ambiguous. The CDR3 length is 14 residues. V lost 0 bases and J 7 bases, leaving 8 bases between the germline ends. Germline V lookup: CDR1 SGHRS, CDR2 YFSETQ. The DNA of the CDR3 is TGCGCCAGCAGCTTGGAACAGATCAATTCACCCCTCCACTTT. It translates to CASSLEQINSPLHF.

This clone was recorded once. The chain couples TRBV24-1 to TRBJ2-5, with D tentatively TRBD2 (6 bases). Looked up from germline, CDR1 is KGHDR and CDR2 is SFDVKD. V was clipped by 0 bases and J by 5 bases, with 6 bases between them. This CDR3 has 13 residues. CDR3 nucleotides: TGTGCCACCAGTGATTTGGGGAGGGAGACCCAGTACTTC. This sequence encodes CATSDLGRETQYF.

The chain carries TRBV3-1 (or the pseudogene TRBV3-2) and TRBJ2-7; weak D call: TRBD2 (5 bases). CDR3 size: 13 residues. Trimming left V 3 bases short and J 1 base short, with 7 bases between. Germline V gene lookup returns CDR1 LGHDT and CDR2 YNNKEL (reference sequence). The CDR3 is CASSQRTSYEQYF. The CDR3 DNA reads TGTGCCAGCAGCCAGCGGACTTCCTACGAGCAGTACTTC.

The rearrangement uses TRBV3-1 (or the pseudogene TRBV3-2) and TRBJ2-7, with 8 positions matching TRBD1. Germline lookup yields CDR1 LGHDT and CDR2 YNNKEL (reference sequence). The trim removed 4 bases at V and 2 bases at J, leaving 7 bases unmatched. This CDR3 is built from 15 residues. The CDR3 loop reads CASSLSGTGAYEQYF. The CDR3, as DNA: TGTGCCAGCAGCCTCTCCGGGACAGGCGCCTACGAGCAGTACTTC.

In this sample, this clone turned up once. V and J are TRBV4-1 and TRBJ1-2; a possible D gene is TRBD1 (5 bases). The CDR3 runs to 15 residues. Trimming shortened V by 2 bases and J by 6 bases, and 16 bases separated the two germline ends. Germline assignment: CDR1 MGHRA and CDR2 YSYEKL. The CDR3 coding sequence is TGCGCCAGCAGCCAACCGGACAATTGGGGGGATGGCTACACCTTC. The encoded protein is CASSQPDNWGDGYTF.

This chain joins TRBV27 and TRBJ2-3; 12 positions match TRBD2. The CDR3 has 14 amino acids. V lost 9 bases and J lost 1; bases outside the gene matches: 2. Per germline, CDR1 MNHEY and CDR2 SMNVEV (reference sequence). DNA for the CDR3: TGTGCCAGTCGACTAGCGGGGGGCACAGATACGCAGTATTTT. Translated: CASRLAGGTDTQYF.

J is TRBJ2-3 and V is TRBV7-2; 9 bases map to TRBD2. The germline CDR1 and CDR2 sequences are SGHTA and FQGNSA. The CDR3 runs to 17 residues. V dropped 5 bases and J dropped 4; count of bases not matched to a gene: 13. As DNA, the CDR3 is TGTGCCAGCAGCCCGAGCCTTGCGGGGGGGCATGCAGATACGCAGTATTTT. Amino acids: CASSPSLAGGHADTQYF.

The sample holds one count of this clone. This chain uses TRBV30 with TRBJ2-3; the D call may be TRBD1 or TRBD2 (6 bases each). Germline V CDR1 and CDR2: GTSNPN, SVGIG (reference sequence). Trimming left V 5 bases short and J 2 bases short, with 8 bases between. The CDR3 spans 12 residues. The CDR3: CAWGGLTDTQYF. For the CDR3, the DNA is TGTGCCTGGGGGGGGCTCACAGATACGCAGTATTTT. Using reference TRBV30 and TRBJ2-3 for the parts outside the CDR3, the full variable domain is SQTIHQWPATLVQPVGSPLSLECTVEGTSNPNLYWYRQAAGRGLQLLFYSVGIGQISSEVPQNLSASRPQDRQFILSSKKLLLSDSGFYLCAWGGLTDTQYFGPGTRLTVL.

The chain employs TRBV18 and TRBJ2-7; 8 positions agree with TRBD2. The CDR3 sequence is 15 residues long. Per germline, CDR1 KGHSH and CDR2 LQKENI. V was pared by 3 bases and J by 1 base, with 5 bases of the junction left unmatched. The CDR3 DNA follows: TGTGCCAGCTCACCCTTACAGCGGGAGTCCTACGAGCAGTACTTC. Residues: CASSPLQRESYEQYF.

V gene TRBV5-1 combines with J gene TRBJ1-2; no definite D call. The V gene lost 2 bases and the J gene lost 4 bases, with 12 bases spanning the gap. CDR1 and CDR2 from the germline V gene are SGHRS and YFSETQ. The CDR3 totals 14 residues. CDR3: CASSFGAEPYGYTF. CDR3 nucleotide sequence: TGCGCCAGCAGCTTCGGAGCGGAACCCTATGGCTACACCTTC. Looking up the rest from reference TRBV5-1 and TRBJ1-2 gives the full variable domain: KAGVTQTPRYLIKTRGQQVTLSCSPISGHRSVSWYQQTPGQGLQFLFEYFSETQRNKGNFPGRFSGRQFSNSRSEMNVSTLELGDSALYLCASSFGAEPYGYTFGSGTRLTVV.

The rearrangement joins TRBV28 to TRBJ2-1; TRBD2 matches at 14 bases. From germline, CDR1 is MDHEN and CDR2 SYDVKM. The CDR3 covers 17 residues. V was pared by 6 bases and J by 2 bases, with 6 bases of the junction left unmatched. In DNA form, the CDR3 reads TGTGCCAGCAGGACCCCGGGACTAGCGGGAGCCTACAATGAGCAGTTCTTC. As protein: CASRTPGLAGAYNEQFF.

The V call is TRBV11-2, the J call TRBJ2-3; 10 positions match TRBD1. Germline CDR1 is SGHAT and CDR2 is FQNNGV. The CDR3 sequence is 15 residues long. V trimming: 3 bases; J trimming: 3 bases; junction bases outside the gene matches: 3. The CDR3 nucleotides are TGTGCCAGCAGCTTGGGGACAGGGGATACAGATACGCAGTATTTT. This sequence encodes CASSLGTGDTDTQYF.

This clone has just one count. The gene calls are TRBV5-6 and TRBJ2-1, with D unclear. The germline V and J ends were trimmed by 1 base and 6 bases, with 17 bases remaining between them. The CDR3 spans 16 residues. Germline loops: CDR1 SGHDT, CDR2 YYEEEE. CDR3 residues: CASSLRPPPPGNEQFF. The CDR3 DNA is TGTGCCAGCAGCTTGCGACCACCCCCGCCAGGCAATGAGCAGTTCTTC.

The J gene is TRBJ1-3, the V gene TRBV5-1, with a weak D call TRBD1 (6 bases). The CDR3 length is 14 residues. Germline assignment: CDR1 SGHRS and CDR2 YFSETQ. Trimming shortened V by 0 bases and J by 4 bases, and 8 bases separated the two germline ends. The DNA of the CDR3 is TGCGCCAGCAGCTTGGATGGGACAGGAAACACCATATATTTT. Its translation: CASSLDGTGNTIYF.